The source of this T cell receptor (beta chain) is a study of a mutant IDH1 vaccine in newly diagnosed glioma. Study at large: Treated patients had a mean age of roughly 40 years and a roughly 60% male, 37.5% female split. Therapy received beforehand was radiotherapy, temozolomide, or both, with most patients given both.

This CDR3 has 14 residues. CDR1 is SGDLS and CDR2 is YYNGEE in the germline V gene. The V end was cut by 1 base, the J end by 3 bases, with 11 bases between. Produced via immunoSEQ multiplex PCR; TCRdb's table is partial and in-frame only. The data show tens of thousands of clones, roughly 85% seen once. Time point specified: week 23, last vaccination. What each vaccine dose contained was 300 ug of mutant IDH1 20-mer peptide, accompanied by topical imiquimod. About this clone itself: Its antigen is not identified.

This chain connects TRBV9 to TRBJ2-7, with a tentative D call TRBD1 (5 bases). This material consisted of PBMCs, taken from a glioma patient whose treatment included an IDH1 peptide vaccine. This sequence was found in a man aged 25 to 45 with glioma. Some clones in this sample may be carry-over from other donors' samples. CDR3 in DNA: TGTGCCAGCAGCGTACAGGGCCAAAGCTACGAGCAGTACTTC. Translated, it gives CASSVQGQSYEQYF.